This is a list of T cell receptor beta chains from one sample in a study of blood T cell repertoires in COVID-19. Method: immunoSEQ multiplex PCR; TCRdb's copy keeps in-frame clones and lacks some. The data contain about 130,000 clones, over 60% of them singletons. Sequencing was carried out using peripheral blood. The receptors here all came from an older woman with acute or convalescent COVID-19. CDR3s include the opening cysteine and the closing phenylalanine or tryptophan. The order of the fields is V gene, J gene, clone size, CDR3 protein. For some rows the clone size is stated as once, few or many, or as a class when expanded; others skip it.

V gene: TRBV11-2; J gene: TRBJ2-2; clone size: NA; CDR3 protein: CASSFLRSIGELFF
V gene: TRBV6-7; J gene: TRBJ2-4; clone size: NA; CDR3 protein: CASSYSRLAGSLAKNIQYF
V gene: TRBV5-4; J gene: TRBJ2-7; clone size: once; CDR3 protein: CASSYFGQGGVYGQYF
V gene: TRBV2; J gene: TRBJ1-6; clone size: few; CDR3 protein: CASSEIAGNSPLHF
V gene: TRBV10-3; J gene: TRBJ2-5; clone size: NA; CDR3 protein: CAISDRSSSGSKETQYF
V gene: TRBV21-1; J gene: TRBJ2-5; clone size: few; CDR3 protein: CASSLGLAETQYF
V gene: TRBV28; J gene: TRBJ2-5; clone size: NA; CDR3 protein: CASSLPTWGGQYF
V gene: TRBV11-1; J gene: TRBJ1-1; clone size: NA; CDR3 protein: CASSIYSGVTEAFF
V gene: TRBV28; J gene: TRBJ2-3; clone size: few; CDR3 protein: CASSYSTSGSDTQYF
V gene: TRBV28; J gene: TRBJ1-1; clone size: NA; CDR3 protein: CASSPRTGNTEAFF
V gene: TRBV9; J gene: TRBJ1-2; clone size: NA; CDR3 protein: CASSADDREILYGYTF
V gene: TRBV27; J gene: TRBJ2-1; clone size: NA; CDR3 protein: CASSFLGLTGLKAAYNEQFF
V gene: TRBV19; J gene: TRBJ1-1; clone size: NA; CDR3 protein: CASSIDLSALNPAFF
V gene: TRBV30; J gene: TRBJ2-3; clone size: NA; CDR3 protein: CAWSIKGNTDTQYF
V gene: TRBV5-1; J gene: TRBJ1-1; clone size: NA; CDR3 protein: CASSFERGLGTEAFF
V gene: TRBV2; J gene: TRBJ2-5; clone size: NA; CDR3 protein: CASRKTLIGRRGAQETQYF
V gene: TRBV28; J gene: TRBJ2-6; clone size: NA; CDR3 protein: CAGQGSASGANVLTF
V gene: TRBV7-8; J gene: TRBJ2-7; clone size: NA; CDR3 protein: CASSLAQNYEQYF
V gene: TRBV2; J gene: TRBJ2-7; clone size: NA; CDR3 protein: CASSRDRASYEQYF
V gene: TRBV4-1; J gene: TRBJ2-7; clone size: few; CDR3 protein: CASSPTATYEQYF
V gene: TRBV4-1; J gene: TRBJ2-7; clone size: NA; CDR3 protein: CASSHGLAAYEQYF
V gene: TRBV11-2; J gene: TRBJ2-1; clone size: NA; CDR3 protein: CASSVDRDRPQFF
V gene: TRBV29-1; J gene: TRBJ2-1; clone size: NA; CDR3 protein: CSVALVAGHEQFF
V gene: TRBV20-1; J gene: TRBJ2-5; clone size: NA; CDR3 protein: CSASREETQYF
V gene: TRBV5-1; J gene: TRBJ2-7; clone size: NA; CDR3 protein: CASSLVAGAGEQYF